A selection of T cell receptor beta chains follows, all from one sample in a study of cytomegalovirus exposure and HLA in healthy donors. Repertoires were generated with immunoSEQ multiplex PCR, while TCRdb's copy carries only in-frame clones and drops some. The repertoire consists of about 360,000 clones, with roughly 88% occurring once and the leading ten covering approximately 0.86%. Sequenced material: PBMCs. The source of these receptors is a woman younger than 30 in good health and CMV-seronegative. CDR3s include the opening cysteine and the closing phenylalanine or tryptophan. The D gene is left open where the match is weak. The size of a clone is reported for some rows only, either as once, few or many, or as a class for expanded clones.

TRBD2,13,TRBV7-6,TRBJ2-1,.,CASSLAAGGLKFF,TGTGCCAGCAGCTTAGCGGCGGGGGGGCTGAAGTTCTTC
.,11,TRBV30,TRBJ2-1,.,CAWTERGEQFF,TGTGCCTGGACCGAACGGGGTGAGCAGTTCTTC
.,16,TRBV9,TRBJ2-3,.,CASSVGGGGFTDTQYF,TGTGCCAGCAGCGTAGGGGGAGGGGGGTTCACAGATACGCAGTATTTT
TRBD2,13,TRBV7-3,TRBJ2-3,.,CASSSGGTDTQYF,TGTGCCAGCAGCAGCGGGGGCACAGATACGCAGTATTTT
TRBD1,16,TRBV2,TRBJ1-2,.,CASVGSGTETSYGYTF,TGTGCCAGCGTGGGTTCCGGGACAGAGACCTCCTATGGCTACACCTTC
.,15,TRBV19,TRBJ2-1,.,CASNSPRLGNNEQFF,TGTGCCAGTAATTCTCCGCGACTAGGGAACAATGAGCAGTTCTTC
TRBD1,15,TRBV11-2,TRBJ1-1,.,CASGFLAQGATEAFF,TGTGCCAGCGGGTTCCTGGCACAGGGGGCGACTGAAGCTTTCTTT
TRBD1,16,TRBV5-1,TRBJ2-3,.,CASSLRGTGGTDTQYF,TGCGCCAGCAGCTTGCGCGGGACAGGAGGAACAGATACGCAGTATTTT
TRBD1,16,TRBV5-1,TRBJ2-5,.,CASSLGSVGGGETQYF,TGCGCCAGCAGCTTGGGGTCTGTAGGGGGCGGAGAGACCCAGTACTTC
TRBD2,14,TRBV5-1,TRBJ2-1,.,CATTSGSSYNEQFF,TGCGCCACCACCAGCGGGAGCTCCTACAATGAGCAGTTCTTC
.,15,TRBV7-3,TRBJ2-1,few,CASSRDFSSYNEQFF,TGTGCCAGCAGCCGGGACTTTAGCTCCTACAATGAGCAGTTCTTC
.,15,TRBV5-1,TRBJ2-4,.,CASSLGGSAKNIQYF,TGCGCCAGCAGCTTGGGAGGGTCCGCCAAAAACATTCAGTACTTC
.,15,TRBV30,TRBJ2-1,.,CAWSGRLAGYNEQFF,TGTGCCTGGAGTGGGAGGCTAGCCGGCTACAATGAGCAGTTCTTC
TRBD2,16,TRBV30,TRBJ2-5,.,CAWSVLRGWEGETQYF,TGTGCCTGGAGTGTACTGAGGGGCTGGGAGGGAGAGACCCAGTACTTC
TRBD2,16,TRBV28,TRBJ2-7,.,CASSLGVAGVVYEQYF,TGTGCCAGCAGTTTGGGGGTGGCGGGAGTTGTATACGAGCAGTACTTC
TRBD1,19,TRBV7-6,TRBJ2-7,.,CASSLGPATGGNAAYEQYF,TGTGCCAGCAGCTTAGGCCCGGCGACAGGGGGCAACGCCGCCTACGAGCAGTACTTC
.,15,TRBV14,TRBJ2-7,.,CASSRDYSPNYEQYF,TGTGCCAGCAGTCGAGACTACTCCCCGAACTACGAGCAGTACTTC
.,13,TRBV5-5,TRBJ1-2,.,CASSLGAGRGYTF,TGTGCCAGCAGCTTGGGGGCAGGCCGGGGCTACACCTTC
TRBD1,13,TRBV7-8,TRBJ1-2,.,CASSSDRRDGYTF,TGTGCCAGCAGCTCGGACAGGAGGGATGGCTACACCTTC
.,15,TRBV19,TRBJ1-1,.,CASSITNNGNTEAFF,TGTGCCAGTAGTATAACCAATAACGGGAACACTGAAGCTTTCTTT
TRBD1,17,TRBV5-8,TRBJ1-5,.,CASSLRGQGHSNQPQHF,TGTGCCAGCAGCTTGCGGGGACAGGGACATAGCAATCAGCCCCAGCATTTT
.,14,TRBV10-1,TRBJ2-1,.,CASSESGPYNEQFF,TGCGCCAGCAGTGAGAGCGGTCCATACAATGAGCAGTTCTTC
.,15,TRBV4-1,TRBJ1-2,.,CASSQDPRGHYGYTF,TGCGCCAGCAGCCAAGATCCGCGGGGTCACTATGGCTACACCTTC
.,15,TRBV28,TRBJ2-2,once,CASSLLTGNTGELFF,TGTGCCAGCAGCCTATTGACAGGGAACACCGGGGAGCTGTTTTTT
.,14,TRBV6-1,TRBJ2-3,.,CASNLAGTTDTQYF,TGTGCCAGCAACTTGGCGGGGACCACAGATACGCAGTATTTT
.,15,TRBV19,TRBJ2-1,.,CASSAGPNSYNEQFF,TGTGCCAGTAGTGCGGGGCCCAACTCCTACAATGAGCAGTTCTTC
TRBD1,15,TRBV6-1,TRBJ2-1,.,CASSASGTGGNEQFF,TGTGCCAGCAGCGCCTCCGGGACAGGGGGCAATGAGCAGTTCTTC
TRBD2,15,TRBV5-4,TRBJ2-1,once,CASSISGGYYNEQFF,TGTGCCAGCAGCATTAGCGGGGGGTATTACAATGAGCAGTTCTTC
.,14,TRBV7-2,TRBJ2-7,once,CASSLDGKSYEQYF,TGTGCCAGCAGCTTAGACGGGAAGTCCTACGAGCAGTACTTC
.,13,TRBV5-1,TRBJ2-7,.,CASSGGTHYEQYF,TGCGCCAGCAGCGGCGGGACGCACTACGAGCAGTACTTC
.,12,TRBV6-5,TRBJ2-1,.,CASSYLRGEQFF,TGTGCCAGCAGTTACTTGCGGGGTGAGCAGTTCTTC
.,15,TRBV6-5,TRBJ1-3,.,CASSYASGSGNTIYF,TGTGCCAGCAGTTACGCATCAGGGTCCGGAAACACCATATATTTT
.,14,TRBV6-1,TRBJ1-1,.,CASTVGEAYTEAFF,TGTGCCAGCACGGTGGGGGAGGCGTACACTGAAGCTTTCTTT
.,13,TRBV5-1,TRBJ1-6,few,CASGPDSLSPLHF,TGCGCCAGTGGACCAGACAGTTTATCACCCCTCCACTTT
.,14,TRBV30,TRBJ1-1,.,CAWLVRNLNTEAFF,TGTGCCTGGCTAGTCCGTAACTTGAACACTGAAGCTTTCTTT
TRBD2,16,TRBV6-5,TRBJ2-2,.,CASSYGGVRITGELFF,TGTGCCAGCAGTTACGGGGGGGTTCGGATCACCGGGGAGCTGTTTTTT
.,16,TRBV25-1,TRBJ1-1,.,CASSEYGSQGFTEAFF,TGTGCCAGCAGTGAATATGGGTCTCAGGGTTTCACTGAAGCTTTCTTT
.,16,TRBV29-1,TRBJ2-1,.,CSVVRVDTPGDHEQFF,TGCAGCGTTGTCCGCGTGGATACCCCCGGAGACCATGAGCAGTTCTTC
TRBD1,16,TRBV14,TRBJ2-5,.,CASSHGQGTPWETQYF,TGTGCCAGCAGCCACGGACAGGGAACCCCGTGGGAGACCCAGTACTTC
.,15,TRBV6-1,TRBJ1-1,.,CASINTGTPNTEAFF,TGTGCCAGCATTAATACCGGGACACCGAACACTGAAGCTTTCTTT
.,10,TRBV20-1,TRBJ1-2,few,CSSTPGGYTF,TGCAGTTCCACCCCCGGTGGCTACACCTTC
.,14,TRBV6-5,TRBJ2-7,once,CASSYSSATYEQYF,TGTGCCAGCAGTTACTCGTCCGCTACCTACGAGCAGTACTTC
.,15,TRBV5-1,TRBJ1-4,.,CASSFDTGKNEKLFF,TGCGCCAGCAGCTTCGATACAGGGAAGAATGAAAAACTGTTTTTT
.,18,TRBV12-1,TRBJ2-1,.,CASSCRRGGYKHNNEQFF,TGTGCCAGCAGCTGTCGGCGGGGGGGCTATAAACACAACAATGAGCAGTTCTTC
.,14,TRBV5-1,TRBJ2-7,.,CASSYNRLPYEQYF,TGCGCCAGCAGCTATAATAGACTACCCTACGAGCAGTACTTC
.,16,TRBV7-9,TRBJ2-3,.,CASSLETGTVRDTQYF,TGTGCCAGCAGCTTAGAAACAGGAACCGTCAGAGATACGCAGTATTTT
.,14,TRBV30,TRBJ1-5,few,CAWSGVGGAQPQHF,TGTGCCTGGAGTGGTGTTGGGGGCGCCCAGCCCCAGCATTTT
.,13,TRBV11-3,TRBJ2-5,once,CASSTGERETQYF,TGTGCCAGCAGCACCGGCGAGCGGGAGACCCAGTACTTC
.,15,TRBV28,TRBJ2-7,.,CASSSAVQVNYEQYF,TGTGCCAGCAGCTCCGCGGTACAGGTGAACTACGAGCAGTACTTC
.,14,TRBV27,TRBJ2-2,.,CASSLSQGTGELFF,TGTGCCAGCAGTTTATCACAGGGAACCGGGGAGCTGTTTTTT
.,14,TRBV2,TRBJ1-5,.,CASSASDRSQPQHF,TGTGCCAGCAGTGCAAGCGACCGGAGCCAGCCCCAGCATTTT
.,16,TRBV27,TRBJ2-7,many,CASSLLIPRYVYEQYF,TGTGCCAGCAGTTTACTAATCCCTAGATACGTCTACGAGCAGTACTTC
TRBD1,15,TRBV7-2,TRBJ2-4,.,CASSPGQLAKNIQYF,TGTGCCAGCAGCCCGGGACAGCTAGCCAAAAACATTCAGTACTTC
TRBD1,15,TRBV6-5,TRBJ1-1,once,CASSLQTGAGTEAFF,TGTGCCAGCAGTTTACAGACAGGGGCCGGCACTGAAGCTTTCTTT
TRBD1,15,TRBV6-1,TRBJ1-5,.,CASRRDRASNQPQHF,TGTGCCAGCAGACGGGACAGGGCAAGCAATCAGCCCCAGCATTTT
.,12,TRBV9,TRBJ1-2,.,CASKAGWRGYTF,TGTGCCAGCAAGGCGGGGTGGCGCGGCTACACCTTC
.,10,TRBV6-1,TRBJ2-2,few,CASTSGELFF,TGTGCCAGCACTTCCGGGGAGCTGTTTTTT